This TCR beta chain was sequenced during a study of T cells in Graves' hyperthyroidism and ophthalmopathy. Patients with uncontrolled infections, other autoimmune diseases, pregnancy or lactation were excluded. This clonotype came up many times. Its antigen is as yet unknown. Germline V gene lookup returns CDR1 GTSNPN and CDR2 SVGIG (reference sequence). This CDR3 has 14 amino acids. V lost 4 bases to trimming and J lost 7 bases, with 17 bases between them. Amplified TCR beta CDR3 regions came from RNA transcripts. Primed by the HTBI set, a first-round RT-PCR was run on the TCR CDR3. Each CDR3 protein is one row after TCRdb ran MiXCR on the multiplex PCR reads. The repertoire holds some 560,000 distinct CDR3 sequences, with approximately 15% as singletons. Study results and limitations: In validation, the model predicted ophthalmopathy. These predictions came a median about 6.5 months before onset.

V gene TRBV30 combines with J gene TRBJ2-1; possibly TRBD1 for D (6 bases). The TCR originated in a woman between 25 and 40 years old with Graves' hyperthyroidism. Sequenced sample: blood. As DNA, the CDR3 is TGTGCCTGGATTAGGGCAGGGGTTGGTAATGAGCAGTTCTTC. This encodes CAWIRAGVGNEQFF.